This T cell receptor beta chain was recorded in a study of cytomegalovirus exposure and HLA in healthy donors (dated by TCRdb to 2016 to 2017). With regard to the full study: An earlier analysis of approximately 550 of the donors reported more than 250 Gb of sequence data and around 120 million unique TCR beta sequences from 150 million to 200 million T cells. High-throughput TCR immunosequencing, statistical association of individual TCRs with disease status, and machine learning were combined to predict cytomegalovirus infection status. The study aimed to test whether cataloging public T cell receptors could reveal signatures of past pathogen exposure. Several DR-DQ haplotypes were treated as single units for association and clustering because of strong linkage in the cohort. Donor age, sex, ethnicity and CMV serostatus were compiled together with the repertoire data. Among over 350 genotyped donors of the cohort, an average of about 240,000 unique TCR beta nucleotide sequences were sequenced per donor, roughly 20% of them non-productive. Besides the first cohort of roughly 700 subjects, a separate validation cohort made up of about 120 different subjects was used. Roughly 300 gigabases of sequencing data and tens of millions of unique TCR sequences were included in an early release covering about 600 HLA-typed donors. HLA typing included class I and class II loci at four-digit resolution. Rather than drawing on any new phenotypic data, the later analysis identified candidate immune exposures from TCR beta sequences and the way those sequences occurred across donors. Every discovery cohort repertoire had been produced on one sequencing platform. An earlier analysis of 450 to 750 of the donors used high-throughput TCR beta sequencing to judge whether each TCR beta V gene segment behaved as functional or pseudogenic. The number of typed donors differed by locus: about 629-630 for A, B, C, DRB1 and DQB1; 522 for DQA1; 600 to 610 for DPA1; and around 490 for DPB1. To study patterns of TCR occurrence, a later analysis re-analyzed previously published TCR beta repertoires from under 750 donors and added high-resolution HLA genotyping. The study used immunosequencing to profile the T cell repertoires of 670 or so subjects and linked those repertoires to cytomegalovirus serostatus. Of the roughly 410 genotyped donors, less than 85% were placed in the genetic ancestry cluster associated with self-reported Caucasian donors. A later genetic analysis took genome-wide SNP genotypes for about 55% of the roughly 670 donors and used that subset as a discovery cohort.

Overall study results and their limits: A further reported finding was that TCR beta sequences accurately predicted the HLA-A and HLA-B alleles for most subjects in the first cohort. In a later analysis, HLA-associated TCR beta chains showed more clonal expansion and lower generation probabilities than non-associated chains that were equally common. In a later analysis, several top co-occurrence clusters were reported to appear linked to parvovirus B19, influenza, CMV and Epstein-Barr virus. Some IMGT-functional V segments, including TRBV6-2 and TRBV6-3, could not be distinguished by the 87-base-pair reads and were therefore excluded. CMV serostatus was the only immune exposure information available for the cohort. The study gave a list of 150 to 200 TCR beta chains associated with cytomegalovirus. A later analysis found that TCR association rates varied across HLA loci, with DRB1 alleles showing the most associated TCRs and HLA-C alleles the fewest. A cluster of highly shared sequence variants was judged likely to be a technical artifact of the sequencing pipeline. A later genetic analysis associated a missense DCLRE1C variant with V-gene and J-gene trimming of TCR beta chains, and an independent cohort replicated the association. Broadly in line with IMGT annotations, most TCR beta V segments showed up in productive rearrangements about 87% or about 30% of the time in an earlier analysis of approximately 600 of the donors. A later genetic analysis reported fewer N-insertions in productive TCRs among donors in an Asian-associated ancestry cluster than the roughly 700-donor mean. Because counts were too low, roughly 16 rarely observed V segments, including chromosome 9 orphons, were left out of the earlier analysis of 587 of the donors. Most TCR sequences were observed very rarely across donors, whereas some public TCRs were present in many individuals. The authors suggested that the approach could potentially be extended to other disease states and immunological phenotypes. Roughly uniform sequencing depth across donors was assumed in presence/absence analyses, although this assumption may not hold. Strong co-occurrence of HLA alleles, especially DR and DQ, made assigning TCR associations to individual alleles difficult. In vitro tests confirmed that a few of the cytomegalovirus-associated TCR beta chains recognize cytomegalovirus antigens. HLA typing was unavailable for some donors at each locus, so association tests used only the typed subset. A later analysis found that most CMV-associated TCR beta chains appeared HLA-restricted, with HLA associations seemingly driven largely by CMV exposure. A later analysis associated about 16,000 TCR beta sequences with specific HLA alleles at a false discovery rate of 0.05. Correlated functional status among segregating V segments might be attributable to linkage disequilibrium, but an unknown experimental factor could not be ruled out. Only TCR beta chains were sequenced in this cohort, and the absence of alpha or paired-chain data limited detectable features. In both the original and validation cohorts, the classifier was reported to diagnose cytomegalovirus status with high specificity and sensitivity.

The cohort consisted of 670 or so healthy bone marrow donors. At the time of sampling, all cohort members were nominally healthy, though unrecorded immune exposures were likely present. The donor tested CMV seronegative and was one of the 352 seronegative cohort members. A peripheral blood sample was collected from each donor, and TCR beta sequencing was performed on peripheral blood mononuclear cells. The Qiagen DNeasy Blood Extraction Kit was used to extract genomic DNA from the blood cell samples. The protocol used for the library was the immunoSEQ multiplex PCR assay. A mixture of 60 forward primers for TCR Vbeta segments and 13 reverse primers for TCR Jbeta segments was used in the multiplex PCR. The CDR3 region of rearranged TCR beta genes was amplified from genomic DNA by a multiplex PCR assay. On the Illumina HiSeq System, the amplified TCR beta libraries were sequenced as 87-base-pair reads. Regarding the original processing steps: In a later analysis, tens of millions of unique TCR beta chains were counted across the approximately 620 repertoires, and roughly 11 million of these chains were shared by at least two donors. To remove PCR and sequencing errors, raw reads were error-corrected and collapsed into unique sequences using a nearest-neighbor algorithm that merged closely related sequences. CDR3 sequences were aligned to IMGT reference sequences to assign V, D and J gene segments. Each retained sequence needed at least a six-nucleotide match to both a V gene segment and a J gene segment. Rearrangements were called productive when the CDR3 lacked stop codons and stayed in frame with V and J; all others were non-productive. CDR3 was defined by IMGT convention, running from the second conserved V-encoded cysteine to the conserved J-encoded phenylalanine. Sequences without an unambiguous match to a single V gene segment were excluded from the earlier analysis of about 600 of the donors. An earlier analysis of a few hundred of the donors called V segments functional above 56.7% productive rearrangements and segregating when the between-donor standard deviation exceeded 5%. A statistical classification framework was built for diagnosing cytomegalovirus status from the catalog of TCR beta chain sequences. A later analysis assigned V and J genes by comparing TCR nucleotide sequences with IMGT/GENE-DB human TR gene sequences. A later analysis assigned CDR3 sequences and most-parsimonious VDJ recombination scenarios with the TCRdist pipeline. In a later analysis, each TCR beta chain was defined by its CDR3 amino acid sequence together with its V-gene family, and reads without a unique V-gene family were excluded. A later analysis removed over 500 highly shared, low-generation-probability nucleotide sequences to deal with suspected cross-contamination and a sequencing artifact. In a later analysis, a clonal expansion index was calculated for each public chain from normalized within-repertoire ranks of inferred template counts. In a later analysis, generation probabilities were computed using a VDJ recombination model fitted to out-of-frame rearrangements, and the results were checked against IGoR. Hypergeometric tests were used in a later analysis to score TCR-TCR, TCR-HLA and TCR-CMV co-occurrence, with a repertoire-size bias correction applied to the TCR pairs. A later analysis estimated false discovery rates by permuting HLA or CMV assignments 20 times. In a later analysis, co-occurring TCRs were grouped using DBSCAN, and TCRdist sequence similarity was added for clustering within HLA-allele-positive subsets. Co-occurrence clustering excluded repertoires with fewer than 30,000 or more than 120,000 public chains, plus five with anomalous nucleotide sharing. TCRdb obtained this table from immuneACCESS and retained in-frame rearrangements with V and J assigned. These tables miss some clones; where compared with another copy, unresolved V genes account for less than half of the shortfall, and the remainder is unexplained. V and J calls and clone size come straight from that table; D and trimming were deduced from the DNA. This sample is represented by about 180,000 clones; 76% of them were singletons. About 1.5% of the sample lies in the top ten.

The germline V gene sets CDR1 to SGHAT and CDR2 to FQNNGV. The V and J ends are trimmed by 2 bases and 0 bases, leaving 7 bases between them. From cysteine to phenylalanine, the CDR3 is 14 amino acids long. Only the CDR3 portion is preserved as DNA: 42 bases, with reading frame beginning at the first base. About this clone itself: Its antigen specificity is not known. Qualities for individual bases were not recorded, and no much larger clone is one base off.

This clonotype was obtained from a man between 18 and 35 years old in good health and CMV-seronegative. The sample comprised PBMCs. The chain employs TRBV11-2 and TRBJ2-5; too little of a D gene remains to name it. DNA sequence: TGTGCCAGCAGCTTATTCAGGTACCAAGAGACCCAGTACTTC. This codes for CASSLFRYQETQYF.